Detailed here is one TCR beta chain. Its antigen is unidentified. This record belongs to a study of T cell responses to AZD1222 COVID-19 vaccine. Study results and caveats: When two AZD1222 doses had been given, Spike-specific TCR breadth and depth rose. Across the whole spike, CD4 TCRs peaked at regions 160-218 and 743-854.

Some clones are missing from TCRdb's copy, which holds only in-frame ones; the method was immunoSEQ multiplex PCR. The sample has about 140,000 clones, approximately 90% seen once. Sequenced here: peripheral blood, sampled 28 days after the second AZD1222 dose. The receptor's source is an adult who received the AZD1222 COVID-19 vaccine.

The CDR3 sequence: CASRPGQGATGELFF. The CDR3 nucleotides read TGTGCCAGTAGACCGGGACAGGGGGCAACCGGGGAGCTGTTTTTT. The chain is built from TRBV19 and TRBJ2-2; 12 bases match TRBD1. The J segment lost 5 bases and the V segment lost 6 bases, leaving 4 bases of the junction unmatched. The CDR3 length is 15 residues. In germline, CDR1 is LNHDA, CDR2 SQIVND (reference sequence).